This T cell receptor (beta chain) was documented in a study of blood T cell repertoires in COVID-19. Overall study: From the United States, Italy and Spain came samples of acute and convalescent COVID-19. PBMCs, B-cell-depleted T cells, or T cells provided the cDNA or gDNA that made up the material.

From germline, CDR1 is LGHNA and CDR2 YSLEER. The CDR3 runs to 17 residues. The ends lost 7 bases at V and 5 bases at J; junction bases unmatched: 16. As originally analysed: Using reference gene primer amplification, nucleated cell counts were estimated. The assay was immunoSEQ multiplex PCR, and TCRdb's table has in-frame clones only and misses some. For V, J and clone size, that table is used; D and trimming come from the DNA. The sample yields a few hundred thousand clones, about four fifths seen once. The material sequenced was peripheral blood. The chain has TRBV4-3 and TRBJ1-1, with 10 bases lining up with TRBD1. This receptor was obtained from a woman aged 18-35 years with acute or convalescent COVID-19. In DNA, the CDR3 is TGCGCCAGCAACACAAGATTATACGGGACAGGGGAAACTGAAGCTTTCTTT. It translates to CASNTRLYGTGETEAFF.